This passage covers 4 T cell receptor beta chains from one sample sequenced in a study of blood T cell repertoires in COVID-19. The assay was immunoSEQ multiplex PCR, and TCRdb's table has in-frame clones only and misses some. The data show approximately 120,000 clones, 84% seen once. The sequenced sample consisted of peripheral blood. These receptors all come from a woman aged 45-65 years with acute or convalescent COVID-19.

V is TRBV27 and J is TRBJ1-5, with a possible D match to TRBD1 (6 bases). V lost 1 base, J lost 1 base, and 11 bases lay in between. CDR3 size: 16 residues. Germline assignment: CDR1 MNHEY and CDR2 SMNVEV (reference sequence). This chain's CDR3 is CASSLWGRGSNQPQHF. The CDR3 region has the DNA TGTGCCAGCAGTTTATGGGGGCGCGGGAGCAATCAGCCCCAGCATTTT.

The chain uses TRBV7-8 and TRBJ1-1; 7 positions agree with TRBD1. This CDR3 comprises 16 residues. Germline V gene lookup returns CDR1 SGHVS and CDR2 FQNEAQ. V was clipped by 5 bases and J by 1 base; unmatched bases: 10. CDR3 DNA: TGTGCCAGCAGCCTCGAGGGCAGGGGGAAGAACACTGAAGCTTTCTTT. Protein sequence: CASSLEGRGKNTEAFF. The variable domain in full, with the rest retrieved from reference TRBV7-8 and TRBJ1-1, is GAGVSQSPRYKVAKRGQDVALRCDPISGHVSLFWYQQALGQGPEFLTYFQNEAQLDKSGLPSDRFFAERPEGSVSTLKIQRTQQEDSAVYLCASSLEGRGKNTEAFFGQGTRLTVV.

The chain carries TRBV5-4 and TRBJ1-2; 9 bases are shared with TRBD1. Trimming removed 4 bases from V and 8 bases from J; junction bases left unmatched: 15. Germline V gene lookup returns CDR1 SGHNT and CDR2 YYREEE (reference sequence). The CDR3 is made up of 16 amino acids. For the CDR3, the DNA is TGTGCCAGCAGCCCTGCGCGCTTACAGGGGGCGGGAGGCTACACCTTC. Its translation is CASSPARLQGAGGYTF.

This clone was observed many times. The chain has TRBV19 and TRBJ2-7; tentatively, D is TRBD2 (6 bases). The germline gives CDR1 LNHDA, CDR2 SQIVND (reference sequence). The CDR3 is made up of 12 amino acids. The germline V and J ends were trimmed by 6 bases and 9 bases, with 15 bases remaining between them. The DNA for the CDR3 is TGTGCCAGTAGAGGCGGGGACCGGGGGCAGTACTTC. The encoded protein is CASRGGDRGQYF.